The 10 T cell receptor beta chains below all came from one sample that was sequenced in a study of T cell responses to AZD1222 COVID-19 vaccine (dated by TCRdb to the early 2020s). Read against the paper, the sample's time point label means: baseline before first vaccination. The library was prepared using the immunoSEQ multiplex PCR assay. Not all clones reach the TCRdb copy of this immuneACCESS table, which keeps in-frame sequences only. Checked studies attribute under half of the gap to unresolved V genes and leave the rest unexplained. A total of about 85,000 clones appear in this sample, about 90% of them only once. Of the sample, approximately 7% falls within the top ten clones. The material was peripheral blood, obtained on day 0 of AZD1222 vaccination. All receptors derive from an adult in good health.

J is TRBJ1-3 and V is TRBV19, with a tentative D call TRBD1 (5 bases). Germline assignment: CDR1 LNHDA and CDR2 SQIVND (reference sequence). The CDR3 has 15 residues. The V and J ends lost 5 bases and 1 base respectively, with 12 bases between them. The CDR3: CASSPQSGSGNTIYF. CDR3 DNA: TGTGCCAGTAGTCCACAATCAGGGTCTGGAAACACCATATATTTT.

The chain joins TRBV2 to TRBJ1-2; D is undetermined. V lost 8 bases to trimming and J lost 3 bases, with 19 bases between them. The CDR3 sequence is 15 residues long. Germline V gene lookup returns CDR1 SNHLY and CDR2 FYNNEI. The DNA of the CDR3 is TGTGCCAGCTCCCGGGGAGAGGTCCCCCACTATGGCTACACCTTC. Translated: CASSRGEVPHYGYTF.

The table lists this clone with a count of one. This CDR3 reads CASSPQTGSSYNEQFF. CDR3 DNA sequence: TGTGCCAGCAGCCCCCAGACAGGGAGCTCCTACAATGAGCAGTTCTTC. The gene calls are TRBV9 and TRBJ2-1; 7 bases agree with TRBD1. Looked up from germline, CDR1 is SGDLS and CDR2 is YYNGEE. Trimming removed 4 bases from V and 0 bases from J; junction bases left unmatched: 7. The CDR3 totals 16 residues.

V is TRBV6-5 and J is TRBJ1-1, with unresolved D. The V and J ends lost 9 bases and 0 bases respectively, with 11 bases between them. CDR3 length equals 13 residues. CDR1 is MNHEY and CDR2 is SVGAGI in the germline V gene. As DNA, the CDR3 is TGTGCCAGTGATCAGATCATGAACACTGAAGCTTTCTTT. Its translation is CASDQIMNTEAFF.

This sequence joins TRBV5-1 and TRBJ2-7; TRBD2 matches 12 bases. In germline, CDR1 is SGHRS, CDR2 YFSETQ. The V segment lost 0 bases and the J segment 6 bases; nucleotides outside the gene matches: 1. CDR3 length equals 14 residues. CDR3 nucleotide sequence: TGCGCCAGCAGCTTGGGACTAGCGGGAGCCGAGCAGTACTTC. Translated, it gives CASSLGLAGAEQYF.

The chain recombines TRBV19 with TRBJ1-1; D unclear. Trimming took off 3 bases at V and 3 bases at J, with 14 bases between the two ends. This CDR3 has 15 residues. Germline values: CDR1 LNHDA, CDR2 SQIVND (reference sequence). CDR3 DNA sequence: TGTGCCAGTAGTATCGACGTCAGCCCATACACTGAAGCTTTCTTT. Translating it yields CASSIDVSPYTEAFF.

This rearrangement joins TRBV28 to TRBJ2-7, with TRBD1 identical over 8 bases. CDR3 length: 16 residues. Germline CDR1 is MDHEN and CDR2 is SYDVKM. V was clipped by 7 bases and J by 2 bases; unmatched bases: 13. CDR3 region: CASTTPRGTGTYEQYF. The DNA for the CDR3 is TGTGCCAGCACCACTCCCCGGGGGACAGGCACCTACGAGCAGTACTTC.

This sequence joins TRBV19 and TRBJ2-1; 7 nucleotides match TRBD2. The CDR3 contains 14 residues. CDR1 and CDR2 from the germline V gene are LNHDA and SQIVND (reference sequence). V lost 5 bases and J lost 4; bases outside the gene matches: 5. This CDR3 reads CASSLAGGYNEQFF. The DNA of the CDR3 is TGTGCCAGTAGTCTGGCCGGGGGGTACAATGAGCAGTTCTTC.

This clone has a single count. V and J are TRBV15 and TRBJ2-5, with 9 bases that match TRBD1. CDR1 is LNHNV, CDR2 YYDKDF, per germline (reference sequence). J was trimmed by 5 bases and V by 0 bases; bases with no gene match: 16. The CDR3 is 19 amino acids. This CDR3 is CATSRDTSGGTGKRETQYF. CDR3 DNA sequence: TGTGCCACCAGCAGAGATACCTCCGGCGGGACAGGGAAGCGGGAGACCCAGTACTTC.

The J gene is TRBJ1-1, the V gene TRBV5-1; 9 positions agree with TRBD1. The junction had 7 bases not matched to a gene; V was cut back by 0 bases and J by 1 base. From germline, CDR1 is SGHRS and CDR2 YFSETQ. This CDR3 is built from 17 residues. In nucleotides, the CDR3 is TGCGCCAGCAGCTTGGTTTTAGGGACAGGGAAGAACACTGAAGCTTTCTTT. It specifies CASSLVLGTGKNTEAFF.